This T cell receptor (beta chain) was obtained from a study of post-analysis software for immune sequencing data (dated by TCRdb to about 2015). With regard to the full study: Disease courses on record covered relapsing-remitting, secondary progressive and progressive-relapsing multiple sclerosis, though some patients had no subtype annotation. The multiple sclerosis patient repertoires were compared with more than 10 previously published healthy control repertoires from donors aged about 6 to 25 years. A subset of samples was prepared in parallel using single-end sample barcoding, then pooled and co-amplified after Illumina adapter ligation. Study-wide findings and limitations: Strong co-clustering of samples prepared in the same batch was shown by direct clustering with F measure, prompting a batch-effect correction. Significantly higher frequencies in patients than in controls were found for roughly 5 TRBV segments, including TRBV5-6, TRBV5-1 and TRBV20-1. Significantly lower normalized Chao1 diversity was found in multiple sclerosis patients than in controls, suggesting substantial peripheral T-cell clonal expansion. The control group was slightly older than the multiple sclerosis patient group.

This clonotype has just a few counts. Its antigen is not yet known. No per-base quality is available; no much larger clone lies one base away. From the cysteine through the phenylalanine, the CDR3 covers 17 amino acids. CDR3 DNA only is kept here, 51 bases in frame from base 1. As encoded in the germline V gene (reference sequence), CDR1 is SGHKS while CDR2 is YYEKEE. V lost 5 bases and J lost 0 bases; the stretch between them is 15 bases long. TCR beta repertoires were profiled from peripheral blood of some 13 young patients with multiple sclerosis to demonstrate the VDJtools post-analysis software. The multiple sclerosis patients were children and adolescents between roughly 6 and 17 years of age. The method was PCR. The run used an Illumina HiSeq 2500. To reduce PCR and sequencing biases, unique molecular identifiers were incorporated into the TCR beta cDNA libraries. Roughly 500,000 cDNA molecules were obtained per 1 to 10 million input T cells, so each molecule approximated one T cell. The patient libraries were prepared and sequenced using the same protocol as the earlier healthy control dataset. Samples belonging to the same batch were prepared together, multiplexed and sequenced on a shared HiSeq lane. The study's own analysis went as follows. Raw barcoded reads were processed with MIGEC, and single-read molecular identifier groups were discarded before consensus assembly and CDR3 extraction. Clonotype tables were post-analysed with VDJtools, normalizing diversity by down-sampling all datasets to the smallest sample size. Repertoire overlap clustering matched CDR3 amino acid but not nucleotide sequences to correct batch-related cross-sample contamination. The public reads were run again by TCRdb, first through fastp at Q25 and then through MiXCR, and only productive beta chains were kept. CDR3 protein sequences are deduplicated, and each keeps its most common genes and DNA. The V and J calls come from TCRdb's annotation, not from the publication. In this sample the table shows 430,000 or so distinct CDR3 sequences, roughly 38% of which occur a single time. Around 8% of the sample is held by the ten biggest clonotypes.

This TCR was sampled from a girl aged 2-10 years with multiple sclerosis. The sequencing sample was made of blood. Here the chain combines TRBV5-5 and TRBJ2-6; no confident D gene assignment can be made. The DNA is TGTGCCAGCAGTACAGAACCGGTCTACTCTGGGGCCAACGTCCTGACTTTC. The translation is CASSTEPVYSGANVLTF.